This T cell receptor (beta chain) was identified in a study of cytomegalovirus exposure and HLA in healthy donors (dated by TCRdb to about 2017). Looking at the study overall: An earlier analysis of some 500 of the donors reported 276 Gb of sequence data and 117 million unique TCR beta sequences from 150 million to 200 million T cells. A handful of DR-DQ haplotypes were handled as single units for association and clustering because linkage in the cohort was strong. Both class I and class II loci were covered by HLA typing, at four-digit resolution. Every discovery cohort repertoire had been produced on one sequencing platform. Genome-wide SNP genotypes for about three fifths of the roughly 670 donors were used in a later genetic analysis, which treated that subset as a discovery cohort. To study patterns of TCR occurrence, a later analysis re-analyzed previously published TCR beta repertoires from 700 or so donors and added high-resolution HLA genotyping. Donor age, sex, ethnicity and CMV serostatus were compiled alongside the repertoire data. A separate validation cohort of 100 to 150 different subjects was used in addition to the approximately 700-subject first cohort. On average, about 200,000 unique TCR beta nucleotide sequences were sequenced per donor among several hundred genotyped donors of the cohort, with roughly 18% of those sequences being non-productive. Approximately 310 gigabases of sequencing data and roughly 81 million unique TCR sequences made up an early release that covered 500 to 650 HLA-typed donors. The study combined high-throughput TCR immunosequencing, statistical association of individual TCRs with disease status, and machine learning to predict cytomegalovirus infection status. Of the roughly 420 genotyped donors, less than 90% were placed in the genetic ancestry cluster associated with self-reported Caucasian donors. Rather than drawing on any new phenotypic data, the later analysis identified candidate immune exposures from TCR beta sequences and the way those sequences occurred across donors. The number of typed donors differed by locus: roughly 629-640 for A, B, C, DRB1 and DQB1; 500 to 550 for DQA1; 606 for DPA1; and some 470 for DPB1. Using immunosequencing, the study profiled T cell repertoires from 640 or so subjects and related those repertoires to cytomegalovirus serostatus. In an earlier analysis of 500 to 650 of the donors, high-throughput TCR beta sequencing was used to judge whether each TCR beta V gene segment behaved as functional or pseudogenic. The study was designed to test whether signatures of past pathogen exposure could be identified by cataloging public T cell receptors.

The CDR3 extends over 12 residues, inclusive of both ends. Only the CDR3 DNA stays, 36 bases, in frame from base 1. Trimming at the junction amounts to 5 bases on V and 6 bases on J, and the germline ends lie 10 bases apart. Via the germline V gene, CDR1 is MDHEN and CDR2 SYDVKM. Library prep was done by the immunoSEQ multiplex PCR assay. For the multiplex PCR, a mixture combining 60 forward primers for TCR Vbeta segments and 13 reverse primers for TCR Jbeta segments was used. The CDR3 region of rearranged TCR beta genes was amplified from genomic DNA by a multiplex PCR assay. The Illumina HiSeq System was used to sequence the amplified TCR beta libraries as 87-base-pair reads. The paper's processing steps were these. In a later analysis, some 80 million unique TCR beta chains were counted across the 666 repertoires, and roughly 11 million of these chains were shared by at least two donors. A nearest-neighbor algorithm error-corrected the raw reads and collapsed the reads into unique sequences, merging closely related sequences to remove PCR and sequencing errors. Alignment of CDR3 sequences to IMGT reference sequences was used to assign V, D and J gene segments. Each retained sequence needed at least a six-nucleotide match to both a V gene segment and a J gene segment. Rearrangements were classified as productive when the CDR3 lacked stop codons and remained in frame with V and J, and all other rearrangements were classified as non-productive. Following IMGT convention, CDR3 was defined as the stretch from the second conserved V-encoded cysteine up to the conserved J-encoded phenylalanine. The earlier analysis of some 600 of the donors excluded sequences that lacked an unambiguous match to a single V gene segment. In an earlier analysis of 587 of the donors, V segments were called functional above 56.7% productive rearrangements and were called segregating when the between-donor standard deviation exceeded 5%. To diagnose cytomegalovirus status from the catalog of TCR beta chain sequences, a statistical classification framework was built. In a later analysis, TCR nucleotide sequences were compared against IMGT/GENE-DB human TR gene sequences so that V and J genes could be assigned. Using the TCRdist pipeline, a later analysis assigned CDR3 sequences along with most-parsimonious VDJ recombination scenarios. In a later analysis, each TCR beta chain was defined by its CDR3 amino acid sequence together with its V-gene family, and reads lacking a unique V-gene family were excluded. A later analysis removed 550 to 650 highly shared, low-generation-probability nucleotide sequences to deal with suspected cross-contamination and a sequencing artifact. In a later analysis, a clonal expansion index was calculated for each public chain from normalized within-repertoire ranks of inferred template counts. A later analysis computed generation probabilities with a VDJ recombination model fitted to out-of-frame rearrangements, and checked the results against IGoR. A later analysis scored TCR-TCR, TCR-HLA and TCR-CMV co-occurrence with hypergeometric tests, applying a repertoire-size bias correction to TCR pairs. False discovery rates were estimated in a later analysis by permuting HLA or CMV assignments 20 times. In a later analysis, co-occurring TCRs were grouped using DBSCAN, and TCRdist sequence similarity was added for clustering within HLA-allele-positive subsets. Repertoires with fewer than 30,000 or more than 120,000 public chains, plus five repertoires with anomalous nucleotide sharing, were excluded from co-occurrence clustering. The table comes from immuneACCESS by way of TCRdb, which keeps in-frame sequences with V and J called. Part of the clones is missing from these tables; in studies checked, under half for an unresolved V gene and the rest for unknown reasons. V and J calls and clone size are those listed in that table; D and trimming were worked out from the DNA. Across this sample there are over 150,000 clones, with about 83% seen only once. The ten largest clones represent about 0.9% of the sample.

The cohort consisted of 666 healthy bone marrow donors. Cohort members were all nominally healthy when sampled, although unrecorded immune exposures were likely present. The donor tested CMV seronegative, placing the donor among the roughly 400 seronegative members of the cohort. Every donor gave a peripheral blood sample, and the peripheral blood mononuclear cells from that sample were used for TCR beta sequencing. The Qiagen DNeasy Blood Extraction Kit was used to extract genomic DNA from the blood cell samples. Study-level results and caveats: An association between a missense DCLRE1C variant and V-gene and J-gene trimming of TCR beta chains was found in a later genetic analysis and replicated in an independent cohort. While some public TCRs were present in many individuals, most TCR sequences turned up only very rarely across donors. In a later analysis, most CMV-associated TCR beta chains were found to appear HLA-restricted, with HLA associations seemingly driven largely by CMV exposure. Compared with the approximately 700-donor mean, donors in an Asian-associated ancestry cluster had fewer N-insertions in productive TCRs, according to a later genetic analysis. A later analysis found that HLA-associated TCR beta chains were more clonally expanded and had lower generation probabilities than equally common non-associated chains. In a later analysis, TCR association rates were found to vary across HLA loci, with the most associated TCRs seen for DRB1 alleles and the fewest for HLA-C alleles. Assigning TCR associations to individual alleles was difficult when HLA alleles, especially DR and DQ, strongly co-occurred. The only immune exposure information available for the cohort was CMV serostatus. Some IMGT-functional V segments, including TRBV6-2 and TRBV6-3, could not be distinguished by the 87-base-pair reads and were therefore excluded. In an earlier analysis of 587 of the donors, most TCR beta V segments appeared in productive rearrangements about 90% or about 30% of the time, broadly matching IMGT annotations. Specific HLA alleles were associated with 16,951 TCR beta sequences at a false discovery rate of 0.05 in a later analysis. The study listed 164 TCR beta chains as associated with cytomegalovirus. Correlated functional status among segregating V segments might reflect linkage disequilibrium, but an unknown experimental factor could not be ruled out. In vitro tests confirmed that a few of the cytomegalovirus-associated TCR beta chains recognize cytomegalovirus antigens. Because HLA typing was missing for some donors at each locus, association tests included only the typed subset. The sequencing pipeline was judged likely to have produced a cluster of highly shared sequence variants as a technical artifact. A later analysis reported that several top co-occurrence clusters appeared linked to parvovirus B19, influenza, CMV and Epstein-Barr virus. The earlier analysis of almost 600 of the donors excluded 15 to 20 rarely observed V segments, including chromosome 9 orphons, because counts were too low. The authors suggested that the approach could potentially be extended to other disease states and immunological phenotypes. A further reported finding was that TCR beta sequences accurately predicted the HLA-A and HLA-B alleles for most subjects in the first cohort. In this cohort, only TCR beta chains were sequenced, and detectable features were limited by the absence of alpha or paired-chain data. Roughly uniform sequencing depth across donors was assumed in presence/absence analyses, although this assumption may not hold. Cytomegalovirus status was reported to be diagnosed by the classifier with high specificity and sensitivity in both the original and validation cohorts.

This clone showed up just once. Its antigen is still unknown. The missing conserved phenylalanine or tryptophan at the end of this CDR3 makes a read error likely. The rearranged segments are TRBV28 and TRBJ1-2, with TRBD1 as a weak D call on 5 bases. Sequencing was performed on PBMCs. The TCR sequence derives from a woman under 40 in good health and CMV-seronegative. The CDR3 protein: CASSPTQDGYTV. The bases read TGTGCCAGCAGTCCAACACAGGATGGCTACACCGTC.